The 25 T cell receptor beta chains reported below all come from one sample, sequenced in a study of post-analysis software for immune sequencing data. Included in the TCR beta cDNA libraries were unique molecular identifiers. MiXCR, applied by TCRdb to the PCR reads, yields one record per CDR3 protein. Here the sample spans about 810,000 distinct CDR3 sequences, approximately 53% being singletons. Overall study findings and caveats: Relative to controls, patients had about five TRBV segments at higher frequency, with TRBV5-6, TRBV5-1 and TRBV20-1 among these.

Their specific antigens are unknown. Sequenced sample: blood. These receptors came from a girl aged 5 to 17 with multiple sclerosis.

V is TRBV7-2 and J is TRBJ2-1, with 8 bases lining up with TRBD1. V lost 3 bases, J lost 7 bases, and 8 bases stayed unmatched. Germline CDR1 is SGHTA and CDR2 is FQGNSA. The CDR3 runs to 15 residues. For the CDR3, the DNA is TGTGCCAGCAGCTTCGACAGGGGAAGTATGAATGAGCAGTTCTTC. This encodes CASSFDRGSMNEQFF. The full variable domain, completed using reference TRBV7-2 and TRBJ2-1, is GAGVSQSPSNKVTEKGKDVELRCDPISGHTALYWYRQSLGQGLEFLIYFQGNSAPDKSGLPSDRFSAERTGGSVSTLTIQRTQQEDSAVYLCASSFDRGSMNEQFFGPGTRLTVL.

V and J are TRBV3-1 and TRBJ2-1; D is unclear. The CDR3 contains 14 residues. CDR1 and CDR2 (germline): LGHDT, YNNKEL (reference sequence). V lost 2 bases, J lost 7 bases, and 12 bases lay in between. The CDR3 loop reads CASSQSLARNEQFF. The DNA for the CDR3 is TGTGCCAGCAGCCAATCCTTGGCCAGGAATGAGCAGTTCTTC.

The chain links TRBV7-3 to TRBJ2-7; 9 bases are shared with TRBD2. J gave up 3 bases and V 2 bases, and 5 bases lay outside the gene matches. CDR3 length: 15 residues. The germline V gene has CDR1 SGHTA and CDR2 FQGTGA. DNA of the CDR3: TGTGCCAGCAGCTTATCGAGCGGGGGGTTCTACGAGCAGTACTTC. Amino acids: CASSLSSGGFYEQYF.

This chain connects TRBV19 to TRBJ2-1; TRBD2 aligns across 9 bases. Germline V gives CDR1 LNHDA, CDR2 SQIVND (reference sequence). There are 16 residues in the CDR3. With 1 base clipped from V and 8 bases from J, the junction kept 9 bases outside the gene matches. The CDR3 protein is CASSIGKREARHEQFF. CDR3 sequence (DNA): TGTGCCAGTAGTATAGGCAAGCGGGAGGCCAGGCATGAGCAGTTCTTC.

This chain connects TRBV12-3 or TRBV12-4 to TRBJ2-5, with D uncertain. The length of the CDR3 is 13 residues. The ends were cut back, 5 bases at V and 5 bases at J, with 12 bases in the middle. Here the CDR3 reads CASSPMGLETQYF. The DNA for the CDR3 is TGTGCCAGCAGTCCTATGGGTTTGGAGACCCAGTACTTC.

The chain carries TRBV5-1 and TRBJ2-1, with a tentative D call TRBD1 (5 bases). The CDR3 length is 13 residues. The V end was cut by 2 bases, the J end by 8 bases, with 11 bases between. Per the germline V gene, CDR1 is SGHRS and CDR2 is YFSETQ. The DNA of the CDR3 is TGCGCCAGCAGCTTTCAGGGTTTCGATGAGCAGTTCTTC. Protein product: CASSFQGFDEQFF. Full variable domain (missing parts from reference TRBV5-1 and TRBJ2-1): KAGVTQTPRYLIKTRGQQVTLSCSPISGHRSVSWYQQTPGQGLQFLFEYFSETQRNKGNFPGRFSGRQFSNSRSEMNVSTLELGDSALYLCASSFQGFDEQFFGPGTRLTVL.

The chain uses TRBV10-2 and TRBJ2-6; possible D gene TRBD1, 5 bases. Germline loops: CDR1 WSHSY, CDR2 SAAADI. The CDR3 totals 13 residues. The CDR3, as DNA: TGCGCTATACAGCCGACCCAGGGCTACGTCCTGACTTTC. It is translated as CAIQPTQGYVLTF.

The V and J genes are TRBV3-1 and TRBJ1-6; D uncertain. The CDR3 covers 16 residues. The germline V gene encodes CDR1 LGHDT and CDR2 YNNKEL (reference sequence). V lost 0 bases and J 7 bases, leaving 13 bases between the germline ends. CDR3 DNA: TGTGCCAGCAGCCAAGAAAGGGCCAGAGGGAATTCACCCCTCCACTTT. Its translation: CASSQERARGNSPLHF.

This clonotype was observed a few times. The chain has TRBV7-6 and TRBJ1-2; 8 bases fit TRBD1. CDR1 and CDR2 (germline): SGHVS, FNYEAQ. V lost 8 bases, J lost 0 bases, and 8 bases stayed unmatched. The CDR3 is 15 amino acids. CDR3 in DNA: TGTGCCAGCGCCAGGGGGCAACCGGCTAACTATGGCTACACCTTC. Translating it yields CASARGQPANYGYTF.

The chain couples TRBV5-1 to TRBJ2-1, with a weak D call TRBD2 (5 bases). Germline V gene sequence: CDR1 SGHRS, CDR2 YFSETQ. This CDR3 is 15 amino acids long. With 4 bases removed from V and 3 bases from J, the gap between germline ends came to 14 bases. In DNA form, the CDR3 reads TGCGCCAGCAGCCCGAATACTAGGGTCTACAATGAGCAGTTCTTC. This sequence encodes CASSPNTRVYNEQFF.

The rearrangement uses TRBV29-1 and TRBJ2-4; D uncertain. This CDR3 has 14 residues. CDR1 SQVTM and CDR2 ANQGSEA come from the germline V gene. V dropped 2 bases and J dropped 3 bases, with 11 bases sitting between them. The CDR3 reads CSVERASSKNIQYF. The CDR3 DNA sequence: TGCAGCGTTGAAAGGGCCAGCAGCAAAAACATTCAGTACTTC.

The V and J genes are TRBV10-3 and TRBJ1-2; no definite D call. CDR1 and CDR2 (germline): ENHRY, SYGVKD. Trimming left V 10 bases short and J 2 bases short, with 14 bases between. This CDR3 is built from 13 residues. The CDR3 DNA is TGTGCCACCACGTCGCGTTGGAACTATGGCTACACCTTC. It translates to CATTSRWNYGYTF.

The chain joins TRBV27 to TRBJ1-1; no clear D gene. This CDR3 region has 17 residues. Trimming shortened V by 1 base and J by 0 bases, and 15 bases separated the two germline ends. Germline lookup yields CDR1 MNHEY and CDR2 SMNVEV (reference sequence). This CDR3 reads CASSLYGGRRLNTEAFF. CDR3 nucleotide sequence: TGTGCCAGCAGTTTATACGGAGGGAGACGGTTGAACACTGAAGCTTTCTTT.

The chain couples TRBV20-1 to TRBJ2-1, with 10 bases fitting TRBD2. CDR1 is DFQATT and CDR2 is SNEGSKA in the germline V gene (reference sequence). This CDR3 spans 16 amino acids. J gave up 2 bases and V 3 bases, and 7 bases lay outside the gene matches. For the CDR3, the DNA is TGCAGTGCTAGCAAGATAGCGGGAGGAACCTACAATGAGCAGTTCTTC. Its translation is CSASKIAGGTYNEQFF.

This chain links TRBV7-2 with TRBJ1-2; 7 bases are a match to TRBD1. V gave up 3 bases and J gave up 4 bases; unmatched junction bases: 11. Germline CDR1 SGHTA, CDR2 FQGNSA. This CDR3 region has 16 residues. In DNA form, the CDR3 reads TGTGCCAGCAGCTTTCTTCCCGGGACAGCTCTCTATGGCTACACCTTC. It specifies CASSFLPGTALYGYTF.

V and J are TRBV20-1 and TRBJ2-7, with D possibly matching TRBD1 (5 bases). V was clipped by 3 bases and J by 3 bases, with 9 bases between them. CDR3 length: 12 amino acids. Germline V gene data show CDR1 as DFQATT and CDR2 as SNEGSKA (reference sequence). In nucleotides, the CDR3 is TGCAGTGCTAGGACAGATTTCTACGAGCAGTACTTC. As protein: CSARTDFYEQYF.

J is TRBJ1-1 and V is TRBV12-3 or TRBV12-4; D is undetermined. CDR3 length: 11 residues. The V and J ends lost 10 bases and 1 base respectively, with 7 bases between them. CDR3 sequence (DNA): TGTGCCACCGCAGAGAACACTGAAGCTTTCTTT. Its protein is CATAENTEAFF.

The rearrangement links TRBV20-1 to TRBJ2-5; TRBD1 might be the D (5 bases). With 1 base removed from V and 2 bases from J, the gap between germline ends came to 8 bases. The CDR3 sequence is 13 residues long. CDR1 and CDR2 from the germline V gene are DFQATT and SNEGSKA (reference sequence). The CDR3 sequence: CSARVDMQETQYF. In nucleotides, the CDR3 is TGCAGTGCTAGAGTGGACATGCAAGAGACCCAGTACTTC.

The chain links TRBV6-6 to TRBJ2-7; D may be TRBD2 (5 bases). Looked up from germline, CDR1 is MNHNY and CDR2 is SVGAGI (reference sequence). The length of the CDR3 is 15 residues. Trimming removed 5 bases at V and 11 bases at J, with 25 bases between. The CDR3 DNA reads TGTGCCAGCAGTCCTACGGGGAGCTTCCACGGTTTGAAGTACTTC. Protein product: CASSPTGSFHGLKYF.

This chain joins TRBV29-1 and TRBJ2-7; D possibly corresponds to TRBD2 (6 bases). V lost 4 bases and J 2 bases, leaving 12 bases between the germline ends. Germline CDR1 SQVTM, CDR2 ANQGSEA. The CDR3 has 13 residues. CDR3 amino acids: CSVVGTVTYEQYF. Written as DNA, the CDR3 is TGCAGCGTTGTTGGGACTGTTACCTACGAGCAGTACTTC.

The rearrangement uses TRBV4-2 and TRBJ1-2; D gene uncertain. Germline V lookup: CDR1 LGHNA, CDR2 YNFKEQ. The CDR3 covers 14 residues. V was cut by 0 bases and J by 7 bases, with 12 bases left in between. The chain's CDR3 is CASSQDRKFGGYTF. CDR3 nucleotides: TGTGCCAGCAGCCAAGATCGCAAGTTTGGTGGCTACACCTTC.

This clonotype was detected only a few times. The chain couples TRBV28 to TRBJ1-2; D remains unclear. CDR1 is MDHEN and CDR2 is SYDVKM in the germline V gene. Trimming took 8 bases from V and 4 from J, leaving 11 bases between them. The CDR3 sequence is 12 residues long. Here the CDR3 reads CASGGRIYGYTF. The CDR3 DNA is TGTGCCAGCGGTGGACGGATCTATGGCTACACCTTC.

The J gene is TRBJ2-5, the V gene TRBV12-3 or TRBV12-4, with a weak D call TRBD2 (6 bases). The J call is in doubt because the DNA end fits TRBJ2-7 better. The CDR3 runs 14 residues. The CDR3 loop is CASSVAGSKDEQYF. Written as DNA, the CDR3 is TGTGCCAGCAGCGTTGCCGGGAGCAAGGACGAGCAGTACTTC.

This rearrangement joins TRBV5-1 to TRBJ1-2; D possibly corresponds to TRBD1 (5 bases). Between the trimmed V and J ends, which lost 5 bases and 6 bases, there was a span of 23 bases. The CDR3 covers 16 residues. Germline V gene sequence: CDR1 SGHRS, CDR2 YFSETQ. Here the CDR3 DNA reads TGCGCCAGCAGTCCCCCCAGGGAGCCTTCACTTCATGGCTACACCTTC. This translates into CASSPPREPSLHGYTF.

The chain carries TRBV7-2 and TRBJ2-7; no clear D. Looked up from germline, CDR1 is SGHTA and CDR2 is FQGNSA. V lost 4 bases and J 3 bases, leaving 10 bases between the germline ends. The CDR3 sequence is 13 residues long. The CDR3 protein is CASSSRFGYEQYF. In DNA, the CDR3 is TGTGCCAGCAGCTCACGGTTCGGCTACGAGCAGTACTTC.